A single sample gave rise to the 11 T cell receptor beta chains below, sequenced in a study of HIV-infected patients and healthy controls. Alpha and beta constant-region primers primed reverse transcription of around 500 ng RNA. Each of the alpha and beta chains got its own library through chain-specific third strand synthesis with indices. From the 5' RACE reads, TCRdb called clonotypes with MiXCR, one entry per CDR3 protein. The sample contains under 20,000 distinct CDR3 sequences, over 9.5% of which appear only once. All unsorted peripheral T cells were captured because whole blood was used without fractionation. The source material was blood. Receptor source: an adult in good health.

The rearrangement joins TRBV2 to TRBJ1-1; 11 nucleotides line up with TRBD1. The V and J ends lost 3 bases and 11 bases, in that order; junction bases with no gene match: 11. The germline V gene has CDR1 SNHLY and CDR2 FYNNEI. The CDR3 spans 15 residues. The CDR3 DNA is TGTGCCAGCAGTGATGTGGACAGGGGGCGCCTTGGGGCTTTCTTT. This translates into CASSDVDRGRLGAFF.

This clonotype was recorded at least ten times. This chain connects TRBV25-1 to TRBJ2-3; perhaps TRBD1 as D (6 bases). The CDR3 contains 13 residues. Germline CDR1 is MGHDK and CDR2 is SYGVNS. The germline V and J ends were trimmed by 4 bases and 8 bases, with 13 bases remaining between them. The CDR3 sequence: CASSATGSGTQYF. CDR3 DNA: TGTGCCAGCAGTGCCACAGGGAGCGGTACGCAGTATTTT.

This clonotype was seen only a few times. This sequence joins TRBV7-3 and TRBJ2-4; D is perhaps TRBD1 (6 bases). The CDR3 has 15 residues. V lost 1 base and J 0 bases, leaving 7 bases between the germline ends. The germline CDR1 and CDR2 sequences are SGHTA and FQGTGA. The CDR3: CASSLIGGAKNIQYF. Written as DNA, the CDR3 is TGTGCCAGCAGCTTAATAGGGGGAGCCAAAAACATTCAGTACTTC.

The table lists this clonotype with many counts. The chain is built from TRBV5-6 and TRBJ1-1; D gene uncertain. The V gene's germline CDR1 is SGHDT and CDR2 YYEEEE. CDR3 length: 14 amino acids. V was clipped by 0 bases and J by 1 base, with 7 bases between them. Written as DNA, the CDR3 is TGTGCCAGCAGCTTGGTACCGGGGAACACTGAAGCTTTCTTT. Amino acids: CASSLVPGNTEAFF.

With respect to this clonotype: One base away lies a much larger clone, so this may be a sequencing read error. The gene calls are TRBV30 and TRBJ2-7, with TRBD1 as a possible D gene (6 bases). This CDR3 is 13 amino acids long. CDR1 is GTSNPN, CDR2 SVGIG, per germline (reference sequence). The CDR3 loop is CAWSPGETYKQYF. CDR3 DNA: TGTGCCTGGAGTCCAGGGGAGACCTACAAGCAGTACTTC. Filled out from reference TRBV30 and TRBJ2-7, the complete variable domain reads SQTIHQWPATLVQPVGSPLSLECTVEGTSNPNLYWYRQAAGRGLQLLFYSVGIGQISSEVPQNLSASRPQDRQFILSSKKLLLSDSGFYLCAWSPGETYKQYFGPGTRLTVT.

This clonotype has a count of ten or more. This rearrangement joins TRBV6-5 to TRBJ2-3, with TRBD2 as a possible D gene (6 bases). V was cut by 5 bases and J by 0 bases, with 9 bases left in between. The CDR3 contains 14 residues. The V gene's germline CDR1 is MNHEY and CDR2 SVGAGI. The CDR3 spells CASSELASTDTQYF. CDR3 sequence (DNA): TGTGCCAGCAGTGAACTAGCTAGCACAGATACGCAGTATTTT.

The CDR3 is CSVRGRTGTPYEQYF. CDR3 sequence (DNA): TGCAGCGTCCGGGGGCGGACAGGGACCCCCTACGAGCAGTACTTC. The rearrangement links TRBV29-1 to TRBJ2-7; 8 nucleotides agree with TRBD1. Germline V gene data show CDR1 as SQVTM and CDR2 as ANQGSEA. Trimming removed 6 bases from V and 2 bases from J; junction bases left unmatched: 12. The CDR3 extends over 15 amino acids.

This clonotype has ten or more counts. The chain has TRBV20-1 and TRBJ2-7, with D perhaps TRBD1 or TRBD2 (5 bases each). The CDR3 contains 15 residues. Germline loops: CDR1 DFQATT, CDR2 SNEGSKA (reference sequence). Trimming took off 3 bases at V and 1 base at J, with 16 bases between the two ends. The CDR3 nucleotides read TGCAGTGCTAGGGACCGGGGCACAGAGTCCTACGAGCAGTACTTC. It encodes CSARDRGTESYEQYF.

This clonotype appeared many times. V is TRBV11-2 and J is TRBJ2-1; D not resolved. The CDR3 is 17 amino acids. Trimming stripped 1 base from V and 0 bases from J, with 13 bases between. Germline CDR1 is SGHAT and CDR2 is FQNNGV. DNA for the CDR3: TGTGCCAGCAGCTTAGTGGGTCTAGTGGGCTCCTACAATGAGCAGTTCTTC. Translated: CASSLVGLVGSYNEQFF. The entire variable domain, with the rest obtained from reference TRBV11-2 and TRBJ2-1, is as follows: EAGVAQSPRYKIIEKRQSVAFWCNPISGHATLYWYQQILGQGPKLLIQFQNNGVVDDSQLPKDRFSAERLKGVDSTLKIQPAKLEDSAVYLCASSLVGLVGSYNEQFFGPGTRLTVL.

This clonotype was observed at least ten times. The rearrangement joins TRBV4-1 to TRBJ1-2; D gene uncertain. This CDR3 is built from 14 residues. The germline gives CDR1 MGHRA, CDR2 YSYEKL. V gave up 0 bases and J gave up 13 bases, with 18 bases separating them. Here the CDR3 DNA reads TGCGCCAGCAGCCAAGAGCCTGGACGCCACACTCGCACCTTC. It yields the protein CASSQEPGRHTRTF.

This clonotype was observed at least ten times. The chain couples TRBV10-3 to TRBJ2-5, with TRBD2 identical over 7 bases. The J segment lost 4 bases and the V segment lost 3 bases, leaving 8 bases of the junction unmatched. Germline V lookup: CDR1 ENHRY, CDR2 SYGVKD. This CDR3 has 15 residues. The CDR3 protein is CAISEGLGTRETQYF. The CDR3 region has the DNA TGTGCCATCAGTGAAGGACTAGGGACGCGAGAGACCCAGTACTTC.